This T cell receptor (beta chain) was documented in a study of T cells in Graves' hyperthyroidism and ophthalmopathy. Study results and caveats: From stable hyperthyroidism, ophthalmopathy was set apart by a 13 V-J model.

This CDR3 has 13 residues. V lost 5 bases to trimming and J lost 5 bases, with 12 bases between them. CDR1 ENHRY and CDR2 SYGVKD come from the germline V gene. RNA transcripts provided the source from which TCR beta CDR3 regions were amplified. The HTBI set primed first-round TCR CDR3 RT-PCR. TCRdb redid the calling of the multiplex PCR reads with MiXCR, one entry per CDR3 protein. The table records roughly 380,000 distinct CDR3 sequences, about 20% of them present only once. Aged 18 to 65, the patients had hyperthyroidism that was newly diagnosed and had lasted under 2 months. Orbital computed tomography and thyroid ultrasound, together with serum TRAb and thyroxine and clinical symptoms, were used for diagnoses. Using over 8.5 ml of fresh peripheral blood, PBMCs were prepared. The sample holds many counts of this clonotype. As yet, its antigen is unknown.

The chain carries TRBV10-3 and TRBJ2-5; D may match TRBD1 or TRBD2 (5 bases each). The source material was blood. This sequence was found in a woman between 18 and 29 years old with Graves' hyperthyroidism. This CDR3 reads CAISNGARETQYF. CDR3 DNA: TGTGCCATCAGTAACGGGGCGCGGGAGACCCAGTACTTC.